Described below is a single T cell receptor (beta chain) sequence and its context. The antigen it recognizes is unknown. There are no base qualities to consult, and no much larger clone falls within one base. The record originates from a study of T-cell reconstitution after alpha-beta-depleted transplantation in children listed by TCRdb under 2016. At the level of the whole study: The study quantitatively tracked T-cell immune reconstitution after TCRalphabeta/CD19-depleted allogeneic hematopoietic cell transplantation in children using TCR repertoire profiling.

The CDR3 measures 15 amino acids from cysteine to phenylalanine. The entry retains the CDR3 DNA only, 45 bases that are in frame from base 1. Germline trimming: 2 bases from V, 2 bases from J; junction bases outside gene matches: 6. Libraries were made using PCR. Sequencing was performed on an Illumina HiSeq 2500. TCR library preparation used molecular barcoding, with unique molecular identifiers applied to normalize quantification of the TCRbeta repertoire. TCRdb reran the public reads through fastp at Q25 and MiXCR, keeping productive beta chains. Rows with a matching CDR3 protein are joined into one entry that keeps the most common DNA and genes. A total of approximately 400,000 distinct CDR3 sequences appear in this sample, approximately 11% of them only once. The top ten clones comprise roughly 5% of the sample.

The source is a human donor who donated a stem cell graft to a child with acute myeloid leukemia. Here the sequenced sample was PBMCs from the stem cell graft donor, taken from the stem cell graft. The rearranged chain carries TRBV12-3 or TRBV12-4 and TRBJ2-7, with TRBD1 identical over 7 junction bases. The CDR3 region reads CASSLLVQGTYEQYF. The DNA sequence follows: TGTGCCAGCAGTTTATTAGTACAGGGGACCTACGAGCAGTACTTC.